This T cell receptor (beta chain) was retrieved from a study of T-cell reconstitution after alpha-beta-depleted transplantation in children. This clonotype was observed many times. Germline loops: CDR1 MDHEN, CDR2 SYDVKM. The V gene lost 4 bases and the J gene lost 3 bases, with 10 bases spanning the gap. CDR3 length: 13 residues. The TCRbeta library was prepared with unique molecular identifiers. One entry per CDR3 protein results from TCRdb running MiXCR on the PCR reads. Counted here are about 240,000 distinct CDR3 sequences, around 12% occurring once; the ten biggest clones make up over 2%. The receptor's source is a human donor who donated a stem cell graft to a child with acute lymphoblastic leukemia. Specimen: PBMCs from the stem cell graft donor, collected from the stem cell graft. This rearrangement joins TRBV28 to TRBJ2-7; D is perhaps TRBD1 (5 bases). DNA of the CDR3: TGTGCCAGCAGTTCCCGACAGATCTACGAGCAGTACTTC. Its protein is CASSSRQIYEQYF.